This T cell receptor beta chain originates from a study of cytomegalovirus exposure and HLA in healthy donors. Regarding the study as a whole: No immune exposure information besides CMV serostatus was available.

The PCR used 60 Vbeta and 13 Jbeta primers. The method was immunoSEQ multiplex PCR; TCRdb's version includes in-frame clones alone and lacks a portion of them. In the table there are 150,000 to 200,000 clones, around 75% of which are singletons. About this clone itself: Its cognate antigen is unknown.

Germline assignment: CDR1 LNHDA and CDR2 SQIVND (reference sequence). With 5 bases removed from V and 0 bases from J, the gap between germline ends came to 7 bases. The CDR3 spans 13 residues. The V and J genes are TRBV19 and TRBJ1-2; D is ambiguous. Sequencing was done on a sample of PBMCs. The sequence was collected from a woman between 40 and 50 years old in good health and CMV-seropositive. The CDR3: CASSPVTNYGYTF. DNA for the CDR3: TGTGCCAGTAGTCCGGTCACTAACTATGGCTACACCTTC.